A selection of T cell receptor beta chains follows, all from one sample in a study of blood T cells in healthy people across ages. TCRdb re-derived calls from the 5' RACE reads in MiXCR, one entry per CDR3 protein. The profile shows roughly 1.5 million distinct CDR3 sequences, 40% to 45% of them singletons. The specimen sequenced was blood. The receptors originated from a young woman in good health. The CDR3 runs from the conserved cysteine through the conserved F or W. Each record gives: D gene, J gene, V gene, clone size, CDR3 length, CDR3 protein, CDR3 DNA. D genes are given only for firm matches. The size entry is marked missing in some rows and otherwise reads once, few, many or a size class.

d_call: TRBD2; j_call: TRBJ2-3; v_call: TRBV15; clone_size: .; cdr3_length: 17; cdr3_aa: CATSSGTSGSLTDTQYF; cdr3_nt: TGTGCCACCAGCAGTGGGACTAGCGGGAGTTTAACAGATACGCAGTATTTT
d_call: TRBD2; j_call: TRBJ2-7; v_call: TRBV27; clone_size: many; cdr3_length: 13; cdr3_aa: CASSLTSGYEQYF; cdr3_nt: TGTGCCAGCAGTCTGACTAGCGGGTACGAGCAGTACTTC
d_call: TRBD2; j_call: TRBJ2-7; v_call: TRBV20-1; clone_size: few; cdr3_length: 16; cdr3_aa: CSARGGGSGASYEQYF; cdr3_nt: TGCAGTGCTAGAGGGGGGGGTAGCGGGGCGTCCTACGAGCAGTACTTC
d_call: .; j_call: TRBJ2-1; v_call: TRBV29-1; clone_size: few; cdr3_length: 14; cdr3_aa: CSADRGGGYNEQFF; cdr3_nt: TGCAGCGCAGATCGTGGGGGCGGATACAATGAGCAGTTCTTC
d_call: .; j_call: TRBJ1-4; v_call: TRBV5-6; clone_size: few; cdr3_length: 16; cdr3_aa: CASSFRVGEEIGKLFF; cdr3_nt: TGTGCCAGCAGCTTTAGAGTCGGGGAGGAGATCGGGAAACTGTTTTTT
d_call: .; j_call: TRBJ2-7; v_call: TRBV20-1; clone_size: .; cdr3_length: 14; cdr3_aa: CSARGGLVAYEQYF; cdr3_nt: TGCAGTGCTAGAGGGGGTCTAGTCGCTTACGAGCAGTACTTC
d_call: TRBD2; j_call: TRBJ2-5; v_call: TRBV25-1; clone_size: .; cdr3_length: 12; cdr3_aa: CASNRGGETQYF; cdr3_nt: TGTGCCAGCAACCGCGGGGGGGAGACCCAGTACTTC
d_call: TRBD2; j_call: TRBJ2-2; v_call: TRBV20-1; clone_size: few; cdr3_length: 16; cdr3_aa: CSARVWEGANTGELFF; cdr3_nt: TGCAGTGCTAGGGTTTGGGAGGGCGCGAACACCGGGGAGCTGTTTTTT
d_call: .; j_call: TRBJ2-7; v_call: TRBV5-6; clone_size: .; cdr3_length: 18; cdr3_aa: CASSPTTSTDLGFYEQYF; cdr3_nt: TGTGCCAGCAGCCCGACCACGTCGACAGATTTGGGTTTCTACGAGCAGTACTTC
d_call: .; j_call: TRBJ1-5; v_call: TRBV6-1; clone_size: .; cdr3_length: 15; cdr3_aa: CASTGSAYSNQPQHF; cdr3_nt: TGTGCCAGCACGGGGAGTGCGTATAGCAATCAGCCCCAGCATTTT
d_call: TRBD1; j_call: TRBJ2-1; v_call: TRBV4-2; clone_size: few; cdr3_length: 16; cdr3_aa: CASSHPGRGFDNEQFF; cdr3_nt: TGTGCCAGCAGCCACCCCGGCAGGGGGTTCGACAATGAGCAGTTCTTC
d_call: .; j_call: TRBJ2-1; v_call: TRBV12-3/TRBV12-4; clone_size: .; cdr3_length: 15; cdr3_aa: CASSFSYQGHNEQFF; cdr3_nt: TGTGCCAGCAGTTTTTCGTACCAGGGGCACAATGAGCAGTTCTTC
d_call: TRBD2; j_call: TRBJ2-2; v_call: TRBV28; clone_size: .; cdr3_length: 19; cdr3_aa: CASSPPWTSGRSSTGELFF; cdr3_nt: TGTGCCAGCAGTCCCCCCTGGACTAGCGGGAGATCTAGCACCGGGGAGCTGTTTTTT